Listed below are T cell receptor beta chains from one sample, sequenced in a study of vaccination and CD4 T cells after COVID-19. Their antigens remain unidentified. In TCRdb, the PCR reads were re-called with MiXCR into one record per CDR3 protein. The data show about 21,000 distinct CDR3 sequences, under 55% seen once. Sequences were obtained from CD4+ T cells from blood, cultured in vitro. Receptors originate from a human donor who had recovered from COVID-19. Both conserved end residues are part of each CDR3. D genes are given only for firm matches. A clone size is listed for some rows: how often the clone was seen (once, few, many), or a class if it is expanded.

d_call: -
j_call: TRBJ1-2
v_call: TRBV6-2/TRBV6-3
clone_size: -
cdr3_nt: TGTGCCAGCAGTTACCCGCGGTCTAACTATGGCTACACCTTC
cdr3_aa: CASSYPRSNYGYTF

d_call: TRBD1
j_call: TRBJ2-7
v_call: TRBV11-2
clone_size: -
cdr3_nt: TGTGCCAGCACCACGACCGGGACAGGGTATGACGAGCAGTACTTC
cdr3_aa: CASTTTGTGYDEQYF

d_call: -
j_call: TRBJ2-7
v_call: TRBV4-1
clone_size: -
cdr3_nt: TGCGCCAGCAGCCAGGCCTTAGGGGCCTCCTACGAGCAGTACTTC
cdr3_aa: CASSQALGASYEQYF

d_call: -
j_call: TRBJ1-5
v_call: TRBV11-3
clone_size: -
cdr3_nt: TGTGCCAGCAGCCCAGACTGGGGGCTTAATAGCAATCAGCCCCAGCATTTT
cdr3_aa: CASSPDWGLNSNQPQHF

d_call: TRBD1
j_call: TRBJ2-7
v_call: TRBV7-2
clone_size: -
cdr3_nt: TGTGCCAGCAGCTTAACCTCTGGACAGGGAAGGGAGCAGTACTTC
cdr3_aa: CASSLTSGQGREQYF

d_call: -
j_call: TRBJ1-5
v_call: TRBV28
clone_size: few
cdr3_nt: TGTGCCAGCAGTTTATCGCAGCGAAATCAGCCCCAGCATTTT
cdr3_aa: CASSLSQRNQPQHF

d_call: -
j_call: TRBJ1-1
v_call: TRBV20-1
clone_size: -
cdr3_nt: TGCAGTGCTAGAGGACTCTCTGGAACTGAAGCTTTCTTT
cdr3_aa: CSARGLSGTEAFF

d_call: TRBD1
j_call: TRBJ2-2
v_call: TRBV20-1
clone_size: -
cdr3_nt: TGCAGTGCTAGTTGGGACAGGGGCACCGGGGAGCTGTTTTTT
cdr3_aa: CSASWDRGTGELFF

d_call: -
j_call: TRBJ2-1
v_call: TRBV5-8
clone_size: -
cdr3_nt: TGTGCCAGCAGACGAAGGGGTTCCTACAATGAGCAGTTCTTC
cdr3_aa: CASRRRGSYNEQFF

d_call: TRBD1
j_call: TRBJ1-2
v_call: TRBV6-1
clone_size: few
cdr3_nt: TGTGCCAGCAGTGAAGCGCCCCAGGGGGCAGCTGGCTACACCTTC
cdr3_aa: CASSEAPQGAAGYTF

d_call: TRBD1
j_call: TRBJ1-1
v_call: TRBV6-1
clone_size: -
cdr3_nt: TGTGCCAGCAGGAAAGGGGCAGGGGGCGCGGCTGAAGCTTTCTTT
cdr3_aa: CASRKGAGGAAEAFF

d_call: -
j_call: TRBJ1-2
v_call: TRBV2
clone_size: -
cdr3_nt: TGTGCCAGCAACAACGCGCGGCAGGGTGGCTACACCTTC
cdr3_aa: CASNNARQGGYTF

d_call: TRBD1
j_call: TRBJ1-2
v_call: TRBV20-1
clone_size: few
cdr3_nt: TGCAGTGCTAGCCTCTCCCTCGGACAGGGCATCTATGGCTACACCTTC
cdr3_aa: CSASLSLGQGIYGYTF

d_call: -
j_call: TRBJ1-6
v_call: TRBV10-1
clone_size: -
cdr3_nt: TGCGCCAGCAGTGCACAGGGTCGATCACCCCTCCACTTT
cdr3_aa: CASSAQGRSPLHF

d_call: -
j_call: TRBJ1-5
v_call: TRBV7-2
clone_size: -
cdr3_nt: TGTGCCAGCAGCTCGGTAGGTTATAGCAATCAGCCCCAGCATTTT
cdr3_aa: CASSSVGYSNQPQHF

d_call: -
j_call: TRBJ1-5
v_call: TRBV6-5
clone_size: -
cdr3_nt: TGTGCCAGCAGTTCCAACAGGGACCAGCCCCAGCATTTT
cdr3_aa: CASSSNRDQPQHF

d_call: TRBD1
j_call: TRBJ1-1
v_call: TRBV20-1
clone_size: -
cdr3_nt: TGCAGTGCCAGAGACAGGGATCGTACTGAAGCTTTCTTT
cdr3_aa: CSARDRDRTEAFF

d_call: -
j_call: TRBJ2-6
v_call: TRBV18
clone_size: -
cdr3_nt: TGTGCCAGCTCACCACCGGGAACCTCTGGGGCCAACGTCCTGACTTTC
cdr3_aa: CASSPPGTSGANVLTF

d_call: -
j_call: TRBJ1-2
v_call: TRBV7-2
clone_size: few
cdr3_nt: TGTGCCAGCAGCTTACGAGGCCCGGGACTTTTACTTTATGGCTACACCTTC
cdr3_aa: CASSLRGPGLLLYGYTF

d_call: -
j_call: TRBJ1-6
v_call: TRBV25-1
clone_size: once
cdr3_nt: TGTGCCAGCAGTGGGCAGGGGAGTGGAAATTCACCCCTCCACTTT
cdr3_aa: CASSGQGSGNSPLHF

d_call: -
j_call: TRBJ1-2
v_call: TRBV19
clone_size: -
cdr3_nt: TGTGCCAGTAGTACCCCTAACTATGGCTACACCTTC
cdr3_aa: CASSTPNYGYTF

d_call: TRBD2
j_call: TRBJ2-5
v_call: TRBV7-2
clone_size: -
cdr3_nt: TGTGCCAGCAGCCAGGGACTAGCAGGGGAGACCCAGTACTTC
cdr3_aa: CASSQGLAGETQYF

d_call: -
j_call: TRBJ2-2
v_call: TRBV6-5
clone_size: -
cdr3_nt: TGTGCCAGCAGTTACTCCCTTGTAGGGGAGCTGTTTTTT
cdr3_aa: CASSYSLVGELFF

d_call: -
j_call: TRBJ1-5
v_call: TRBV29-1
clone_size: few
cdr3_nt: TGCAGCGCGGGGCATAGCAATCAGCCCCAGCATTTT
cdr3_aa: CSAGHSNQPQHF

d_call: -
j_call: TRBJ1-3
v_call: TRBV6-1
clone_size: -
cdr3_nt: TGTGCCAGCAGTGAACCAGGGCCCCTTGGAAACACCATATATTTT
cdr3_aa: CASSEPGPLGNTIYF

d_call: -
j_call: TRBJ2-7
v_call: TRBV27
clone_size: -
cdr3_nt: TGTGCCAGCAGTACCCCCTCGCGGGTCTACGAGCAGTACTTC
cdr3_aa: CASSTPSRVYEQYF

d_call: -
j_call: TRBJ1-2
v_call: TRBV6-1
clone_size: -
cdr3_nt: TGTGCCAGCAGTGAAGAACTTGGTGGCTACACCTTC
cdr3_aa: CASSEELGGYTF

d_call: TRBD1
j_call: TRBJ1-5
v_call: TRBV20-1
clone_size: few
cdr3_nt: TGCAGTGCTTCACGGGACAGGGGACGGAACAATCAGCCCCAGCATTTT
cdr3_aa: CSASRDRGRNNQPQHF

d_call: -
j_call: TRBJ2-5
v_call: TRBV12-3/TRBV12-4
clone_size: few
cdr3_nt: TGTGCCAGCCAAAGGGTGGAGACCCAGTACTTC
cdr3_aa: CASQRVETQYF

d_call: -
j_call: TRBJ2-3
v_call: TRBV24-1
clone_size: few
cdr3_nt: TGTGCCACCAGTGTCGGGAGTACGACAGATACGCAGTATTTT
cdr3_aa: CATSVGSTTDTQYF

d_call: -
j_call: TRBJ2-5
v_call: TRBV19
clone_size: -
cdr3_nt: TGTGCCAGTAGTCGGTGGGGGCCTGGAGCGGAGACCCAGTACTTC
cdr3_aa: CASSRWGPGAETQYF

d_call: TRBD1
j_call: TRBJ1-2
v_call: TRBV20-1
clone_size: few
cdr3_nt: TGCAGTGCTAGCCCCGACAGGGGGCTATATGGCTACACCTTC
cdr3_aa: CSASPDRGLYGYTF

d_call: -
j_call: TRBJ1-5
v_call: TRBV20-1
clone_size: -
cdr3_nt: TGCAGTGCAATTATAAACCCTCTGTTAGATCAGCCCCAGCATTTT
cdr3_aa: CSAIINPLLDQPQHF

d_call: -
j_call: TRBJ1-5
v_call: TRBV2
clone_size: few
cdr3_nt: TGTGCCAGCAGGCCCATCTGGGATGGTCAGCCCCAGCATTTT
cdr3_aa: CASRPIWDGQPQHF

d_call: TRBD1
j_call: TRBJ2-5
v_call: TRBV12-3/TRBV12-4
clone_size: -
cdr3_nt: TGTGCCAGCAGTCTACTAACTCCCAGGGGGCGCGAAGAGACCCAGTACTTC
cdr3_aa: CASSLLTPRGREETQYF

d_call: TRBD2
j_call: TRBJ2-7
v_call: TRBV6-5
clone_size: -
cdr3_nt: TGTGCCAGCAGTTACAGGGCTAGCGGGAGAGGCGTCGAGCAGTACTTC
cdr3_aa: CASSYRASGRGVEQYF

d_call: -
j_call: TRBJ1-2
v_call: TRBV20-1
clone_size: -
cdr3_nt: TGCAGTGCTCCCCTACCCCGGGGCTACACCTTC
cdr3_aa: CSAPLPRGYTF

d_call: -
j_call: TRBJ2-2
v_call: TRBV21-1
clone_size: -
cdr3_nt: TGTGCCAGCAGCAAAAGGGGGCCCCCGGGGGAGCTGTTTTTT
cdr3_aa: CASSKRGPPGELFF

d_call: TRBD1
j_call: TRBJ2-5
v_call: TRBV24-1
clone_size: medium-sized
cdr3_nt: TGTGCCACCAGTGATACCACAGGGGCGTGGGAGACCCAGTACTTC
cdr3_aa: CATSDTTGAWETQYF

d_call: -
j_call: TRBJ1-2
v_call: TRBV12-3/TRBV12-4
clone_size: -
cdr3_nt: TGTGCCAGCGGCGAGCGGACAGTTTATGGCTACACCTTC
cdr3_aa: CASGERTVYGYTF

d_call: -
j_call: TRBJ1-1
v_call: TRBV28
clone_size: -
cdr3_nt: TGTGCCAGCAGTTCTGAGGAGAACACTGAAGCTTTCTTT
cdr3_aa: CASSSEENTEAFF

d_call: -
j_call: TRBJ2-1
v_call: TRBV15
clone_size: -
cdr3_nt: TGTGCCACCAGCAGACCCAAAGCGGGTTCTGGCAATGAGCAGTTCTTC
cdr3_aa: CATSRPKAGSGNEQFF

d_call: -
j_call: TRBJ1-1
v_call: TRBV20-1
clone_size: -
cdr3_nt: TGCAGTGCCCCCCGCCAGGGGCAGAACACAGAAGCTTTCTTT
cdr3_aa: CSAPRQGQNTEAFF

d_call: -
j_call: TRBJ2-3
v_call: TRBV6-1
clone_size: -
cdr3_nt: TGTGCCGCACGGGTGTTAGATACGCAGTATTTT
cdr3_aa: CAARVLDTQYF

d_call: TRBD1
j_call: TRBJ1-2
v_call: TRBV19
clone_size: -
cdr3_nt: TGTGCCTCCCGGGAGGCGACAGGGTATGGCTACACCTTC
cdr3_aa: CASREATGYGYTF

d_call: -
j_call: TRBJ2-5
v_call: TRBV20-1
clone_size: -
cdr3_nt: TGCAGTGCCCGGACACGTCAAGAGACCCAGTACTTC
cdr3_aa: CSARTRQETQYF

d_call: -
j_call: TRBJ2-5
v_call: TRBV5-8
clone_size: few
cdr3_nt: TGTGCCAGCAGCATCGAGACCCAGTACTTC
cdr3_aa: CASSIETQYF

d_call: -
j_call: TRBJ2-7
v_call: TRBV7-2
clone_size: few
cdr3_nt: TGTGCCAGCAGCAAGAACCGGGGCACCCAATCCTACGAGCAGTACTTC
cdr3_aa: CASSKNRGTQSYEQYF